These T cell receptor beta chains were read from a single sample in a study of early T cells in non-severe SARS-CoV-2 infection. TCRdb processed the 5' RACE reads anew with MiXCR; each CDR3 protein has one entry. The sample records 62,000 or so distinct CDR3 sequences, less than 9.5% being singletons. The input for sequencing was whole blood, taken at baseline. These receptors came from an adult who was a healthcare worker with PCR-confirmed SARS-CoV-2 infection or an uninfected control (not recorded which). The CDR3 runs from the conserved cysteine through the conserved F or W. Each record gives: clone size, J gene, D gene, V gene, CDR3 DNA, CDR3 protein. The D gene is left open where the match is weak. Size tells how often a clone was seen (once, few, many) or the class of an expanded clone, and some rows leave it out.

>-|TRBJ2-3|-|TRBV4-1
TGCGCCAGCAGCCAAGCCGGACGGATCCTCACAGATACGCAGTATTTT
CASSQAGRILTDTQYF
>few|TRBJ2-3|-|TRBV18
TGTGCCAGCTCAATAGCGGACACAGATACGCAGTATTTT
CASSIADTDTQYF
>-|TRBJ1-4|-|TRBV20-1
TGCAGTGCTAGAGTGGGACCGCTTCTAGGAAAACTGTTTTTT
CSARVGPLLGKLFF
>-|TRBJ2-4|TRBD2|TRBV5-6
TGTGCCAGCAGCTTGAGAAGCGGGATCCAAAACATTCAGTACTTC
CASSLRSGIQNIQYF
>many|TRBJ2-1|-|TRBV29-1
TGCAGCGTTGATTTGGGGGTCCGTGAGCAGTTCTTC
CSVDLGVREQFF
>many|TRBJ1-1|-|TRBV18
TGTGCCAGCTCGCCTGACGGGAACACTGAAGCTTTCTTT
CASSPDGNTEAFF
>many|TRBJ1-2|-|TRBV7-6
TGTGCCAGCAGCTTGGGACCCTCTTATGGCTACACCTTC
CASSLGPSYGYTF
>many|TRBJ2-7|-|TRBV6-6
TGTGCCAGCAGTTTTCCTGGGAGCTCCTACGAGCAGTACTTC
CASSFPGSSYEQYF
>-|TRBJ2-1|TRBD1|TRBV20-1
TGCAGTGCTACACGACAGGGGGTCCGGTATGAGCAGTTCTTC
CSATRQGVRYEQFF
>-|TRBJ2-1|-|TRBV4-2
TGTGCCAGCAGCCAAAATGCTAACGTGCTGGATGAGCAGTTCTTC
CASSQNANVLDEQFF